This is a list of T cell receptor beta chains from one sample in a study of blood T cell repertoires in COVID-19. Only in-frame clones appear in the TCRdb table, and some are missing; sequencing was by immunoSEQ multiplex PCR. In the table there are approximately 500,000 clones, 80% to 90% of which are singletons. The sequencing input was peripheral blood. These receptors were collected from a man aged 18 to 35 with COVID-19, enrolled during active disease. The CDR3 runs from the conserved cysteine through the conserved F or W. The D gene is left open where the match is weak. Clone size appears in some rows only: once, few, many, or a class for an expanded clone.

.,TRBV3-1/TRBV3-2,TRBJ2-1,.,TGTGCCAGCAGCCGCGACTATAACAACAATGAGCAGTTCTTC,CASSRDYNNNEQFF
TRBD2,TRBV11-2,TRBJ2-1,.,TGTGCCAGCAGCTTAGAACTAGCGGGGGGGCCCAATGAGCAGTTCTTC,CASSLELAGGPNEQFF
TRBD2,TRBV27,TRBJ2-7,.,TGTGCCAGCAGAGTTCTAGCGGGGGGCGTCTACGAGCAGTACTTC,CASRVLAGGVYEQYF
.,TRBV7-3,TRBJ2-1,.,TGTGCCAGCAGCTACGTGTTAACTAATGAGCAGTTCTTC,CASSYVLTNEQFF
.,TRBV15,TRBJ1-5,.,TGTGCCACCACAGGGGTCGGCAATCAGCCCCAGCATTTT,CATTGVGNQPQHF
TRBD1,TRBV2,TRBJ1-5,many,TGTGCCAGCAGTTATAGACAGGGGGGAAATCAGCCCCAGCATTTT,CASSYRQGGNQPQHF
TRBD1,TRBV19,TRBJ2-1,.,TGTGCCAGTAGCCTTATAATGGGACAGGGTCGTAATGAGCAGTTCTTC,CASSLIMGQGRNEQFF
TRBD2,TRBV5-4,TRBJ2-2,.,TGTGCCAGCAGCAAGGGACTAGCGGAATACACCGGGGAGCTGTTTTTT,CASSKGLAEYTGELFF
TRBD2,TRBV3-1/TRBV3-2,TRBJ2-1,.,TGTGCCAGCAGACCAACTAGCGGGAGATACAATGAGCAGTTCTTC,CASRPTSGRYNEQFF
.,TRBV7-9,TRBJ1-5,.,TGTGCCAGCAGCTACCAGGGGAATCAGCCCCAGCATTTT,CASSYQGNQPQHF
.,TRBV25-1,TRBJ2-4,.,TGTGCCAGCAGCAAACAGGGTACATTCATTCAGTACTTC,CASSKQGTFIQYF
.,TRBV27,TRBJ2-1,.,TGTGCCAGCAGTCCCAAATCGCCTGCCCCGTACCGGGTTTCCTACAATGAGCAGTTCTTC,CASSPKSPAPYRVSYNEQFF
TRBD1,TRBV15,TRBJ1-2,once,TGTGCCACCAGCAGAGATCGGGGGGACAGGGACCCCTATGGCTACACCTTC,CATSRDRGDRDPYGYTF
.,TRBV2,TRBJ2-5,.,TGTGCCAGCCTAGGCTGGCGGGGGCCCCAGCAAGAGACCCAGTACTTC,CASLGWRGPQQETQYF
.,TRBV6-5,TRBJ1-3,.,TGTGCCAGCAGTATTCGACAACCGGCTGGAAACACCATATATTTT,CASSIRQPAGNTIYF
TRBD2,TRBV6-5,TRBJ2-7,.,TGTGCCAGCAGCCTGGGGGGGAAAAGCTCCTACGAGCAGTACTTC,CASSLGGKSSYEQYF
.,TRBV3-1/TRBV3-2,TRBJ2-3,.,TGTGCCAGCAGCCAAGATGAAGCGGCCACGCAGTATTTT,CASSQDEAATQYF
.,TRBV7-3,TRBJ2-2,.,TGTGCCAGCGCCCCCGGGGCGGGGTCCACCGGGGAGCTGTTTTTT,CASAPGAGSTGELFF
TRBD2,TRBV5-6,TRBJ2-4,.,TGTGCCAGCAGCATGAGCGGGGCAAGGTCCAAAAACATTCAGTACTTC,CASSMSGARSKNIQYF
TRBD1,TRBV6-5,TRBJ1-6,.,TGTGCCAGCAGTTACTTGGAGGGGGCAGGTTCACCCCTCCACTTT,CASSYLEGAGSPLHF